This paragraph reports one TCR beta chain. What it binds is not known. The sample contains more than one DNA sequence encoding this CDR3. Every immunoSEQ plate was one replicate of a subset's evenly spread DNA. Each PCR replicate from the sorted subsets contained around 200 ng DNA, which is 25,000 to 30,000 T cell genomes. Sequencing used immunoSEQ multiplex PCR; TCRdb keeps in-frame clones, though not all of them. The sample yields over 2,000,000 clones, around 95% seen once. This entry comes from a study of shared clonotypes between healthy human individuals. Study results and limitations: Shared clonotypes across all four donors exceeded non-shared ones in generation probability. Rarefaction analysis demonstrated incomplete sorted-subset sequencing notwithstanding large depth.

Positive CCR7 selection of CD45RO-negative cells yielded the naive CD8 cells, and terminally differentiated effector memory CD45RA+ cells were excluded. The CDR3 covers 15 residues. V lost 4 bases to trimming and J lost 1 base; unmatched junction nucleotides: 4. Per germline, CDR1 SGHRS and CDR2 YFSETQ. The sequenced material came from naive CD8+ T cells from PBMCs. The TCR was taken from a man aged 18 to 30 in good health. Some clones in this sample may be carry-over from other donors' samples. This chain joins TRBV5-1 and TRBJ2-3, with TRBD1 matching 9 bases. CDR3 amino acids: CASSLRTGGTDTQYF. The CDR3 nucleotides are TGCGCCAGCAGCCTCCGGACAGGGGGCACAGATACGCAGTATTTT.